This entry lists 31 T cell receptor beta chains sequenced from one sample in a study of cytomegalovirus exposure and HLA in healthy donors. PCR was performed using 60 Vbeta and 13 Jbeta primers. The protocol was immunoSEQ multiplex PCR, while the TCRdb copy is restricted to in-frame clones and leaves out a portion. The sample yields about 190,000 clones, 70% to 90% seen once. The sample was PBMCs. The receptors here all came from a male donor in good health and CMV-seronegative.

The chain links TRBV28 to TRBJ1-3, with unresolved D. The CDR3 has 15 residues. The germline V and J ends were trimmed by 5 bases and 0 bases, with 11 bases remaining between them. CDR1 MDHEN and CDR2 SYDVKM come from the germline V gene. CDR3 sequence reads: CASSLTFGSGNTIYF. The CDR3 bases are TGTGCCAGCAGTCTAACTTTTGGCTCTGGAAACACCATATATTTT.

The genes are TRBV6-4 and TRBJ2-1; D unresolved. The CDR3 covers 18 residues. Germline V gene lookup returns CDR1 MRHNA and CDR2 SNTAGT. V lost 0 bases to trimming and J lost 0 bases, with 15 bases between them. The CDR3: CASSDSPLPLSSYNEQFF. The CDR3 nucleotides are TGTGCCAGCAGTGACTCCCCTCTACCGTTAAGCTCCTACAATGAGCAGTTCTTC.

V usage is TRBV7-6 and J usage is TRBJ2-1; TRBD2 matches 8 bases. The CDR3 has 17 amino acids. After removal of 2 bases from V and 5 bases from J, the junction contained 11 bases not matched to a gene. CDR1 is SGHVS, CDR2 FNYEAQ, per germline. CDR3 amino acids: CASSLYHPTSGNNEQFF. CDR3 in DNA: TGTGCCAGCAGCTTATATCACCCCACTAGCGGCAACAATGAGCAGTTCTTC.

The chain uses TRBV5-1 and TRBJ2-2; 13 positions agree with TRBD2. Germline V gene sequence: CDR1 SGHRS, CDR2 YFSETQ. V lost 0 bases, J lost 3 bases, and 5 bases stayed unmatched. CDR3 length: 18 amino acids. The CDR3 sequence: CASSLGLAGGADTGELFF. In nucleotides, the CDR3 is TGCGCCAGCAGCTTGGGACTAGCGGGGGGCGCAGACACCGGGGAGCTGTTTTTT.

V is TRBV5-1 and J is TRBJ2-7; tentatively, D is TRBD2 (6 bases). The length of the CDR3 is 15 residues. Deletions cut 3 bases from V and 0 bases from J, with 13 bases between. Germline V lookup: CDR1 SGHRS, CDR2 YFSETQ. The chain's CDR3 is CASSSSGTGSYEQYF. The CDR3 DNA reads as TGCGCCAGCAGCTCTTCCGGGACTGGCTCCTACGAGCAGTACTTC. Using reference TRBV5-1 and TRBJ2-7 for the parts outside the CDR3, the full variable domain is KAGVTQTPRYLIKTRGQQVTLSCSPISGHRSVSWYQQTPGQGLQFLFEYFSETQRNKGNFPGRFSGRQFSNSRSEMNVSTLELGDSALYLCASSSSGTGSYEQYFGPGTRLTVT.

The J gene is TRBJ2-5, the V gene TRBV21-1; the table calls TRBD2, which could not be checked here. TRBV21-1 is reported as a pseudogene. This CDR3 is 13 amino acids long. In DNA form, the CDR3 reads TGTGCCAGCAGCATTCGGGGCCAAGAGACCCAGTACTTC. It yields the protein CASSIRGQETQYF.

The CDR3 coding sequence is TGTGCCAGCAGCGCCGGTCCCTCACCCCTCCACTTT. This encodes CASSAGPSPLHF. The chain carries TRBV7-9 and TRBJ1-6; D uncertain. This CDR3 contains 12 residues. Germline V lookup: CDR1 SEHNR, CDR2 FQNEAQ (reference sequence). V was clipped by 5 bases and J by 10 bases, with 9 bases between them.

The V gene is TRBV19, the J gene TRBJ2-1; TRBD2 agrees at 12 bases. The V and J ends lost 6 bases and 9 bases, in that order; junction bases with no gene match: 9. The V gene's germline CDR1 is LNHDA and CDR2 SQIVND (reference sequence). CDR3 size: 15 residues. The CDR3 sequence: CASRALAGGRGEQFF. The DNA of the CDR3 is TGTGCCAGTAGAGCACTAGCGGGGGGAAGGGGTGAGCAGTTCTTC. The full variable domain, in which reference TRBV19 and TRBJ2-1 provide the parts outside the CDR3, is DGGITQSPKYLFRKEGQNVTLSCEQNLNHDAMYWYRQDPGQGLRLIYYSQIVNDFQKGDIAEGYSVSREKKESFPLTVTSAQKNPTAFYLCASRALAGGRGEQFFGPGTRLTVL.

This sequence joins TRBV5-1 and TRBJ2-3, with a tentative D call TRBD2 (6 bases). This CDR3 contains 15 residues. The germline V gene encodes CDR1 SGHRS and CDR2 YFSETQ. Trimming removed 4 bases at V and 2 bases at J, with 14 bases between. CDR3 sequence: CASSPIRGNTDTQYF. In DNA form, the CDR3 reads TGCGCCAGCAGCCCGATACGGGGGAACACAGATACGCAGTATTTT.

V is TRBV27 and J is TRBJ2-1; D is perhaps TRBD2 (5 bases). Trimming left V 4 bases short and J 8 bases short, with 18 bases between. Germline assignment: CDR1 MNHEY and CDR2 SMNVEV (reference sequence). The CDR3 is made up of 15 amino acids. The CDR3 protein is CASSSPRGSGDEQFF. CDR3 coding DNA: TGTGCCAGCAGTTCCCCCCGAGGGAGCGGAGATGAGCAGTTCTTC.

This chain connects TRBV28 to TRBJ2-3, with TRBD1 identical over 11 bases. Germline V gives CDR1 MDHEN, CDR2 SYDVKM. This CDR3 has 15 amino acids. V gave up 11 bases and J gave up 5 bases; unmatched junction bases: 12. CDR3 amino acids: CAESSSGQGVDTQYF. In DNA form, the CDR3 reads TGTGCCGAGTCCTCTTCGGGACAGGGGGTAGATACGCAGTATTTT.

This sequence joins TRBV5-1 and TRBJ2-1; 7 nucleotides line up with TRBD2. The germline V gene has CDR1 SGHRS and CDR2 YFSETQ. V shed 1 base and J 9 bases; nucleotides not matched to a gene: 10. This CDR3 is built from 15 residues. The CDR3, as DNA: TGCGCCAGCAGCTTGTCGGGGGGATTACAATCTGAGCAGTTCTTC. It is translated as CASSLSGGLQSEQFF.

This rearrangement joins TRBV7-9 to TRBJ1-1, with 9 positions matching TRBD1. This CDR3 is 14 amino acids long. CDR1 and CDR2 (germline): SEHNR, FQNEAQ (reference sequence). J lost 4 bases, V lost 5 bases, and 5 bases had no gene match. CDR3 residues: CASSKGQGTTEAFF. The DNA of the CDR3 is TGTGCCAGCAGCAAAGGACAGGGGACCACTGAAGCTTTCTTT. The full variable domain, in which reference TRBV7-9 and TRBJ1-1 provide the parts outside the CDR3, is DTGVSQNPRHKITKRGQNVTFRCDPISEHNRLYWYRQTLGQGPEFLTYFQNEAQLEKSRLLSDRFSAERPKGSFSTLEIQRTEQGDSAMYLCASSKGQGTTEAFFGQGTRLTVV.

The genes are TRBV6-5 and TRBJ2-3, with D possibly matching TRBD2 (6 bases). The CDR3 has 12 amino acids. Germline V gives CDR1 MNHEY, CDR2 SVGAGI. The ends were cut back, 7 bases at V and 10 bases at J, with 15 bases in the middle. In DNA form, the CDR3 reads TGTGCCAGCAAGGAGGGCCTAGGGGCGCAGTATTTT. Encoded protein: CASKEGLGAQYF.

The V gene is TRBV19, the J gene TRBJ2-7; D may be TRBD1 (5 bases). From germline, CDR1 is LNHDA and CDR2 SQIVND (reference sequence). Trimming took 11 bases from V and 6 from J, leaving 20 bases between them. The CDR3 extends over 13 amino acids. CDR3 nucleotide sequence: TGTGCCCGCAGACAGTTTTACGTTGGCGAGCAGTACTTC. It codes for CARRQFYVGEQYF.

This chain uses TRBV2 with TRBJ2-5, with unresolved D. The J call may be incorrect, as the DNA end agrees better with TRBJ2-7. Germline assignment: CDR1 SNHLY and CDR2 FYNNEI. The CDR3 sequence is 14 residues long. The CDR3, as DNA: TGTGCCAGCAGTGAAGGAGTCAAGCCCTACGAGCAGTACTTC. Protein sequence: CASSEGVKPYEQYF.

The gene calls are TRBV5-1 and TRBJ2-5; 8 nucleotides match TRBD1. CDR1 and CDR2 (germline): SGHRS, YFSETQ. The CDR3 totals 14 residues. The V gene end was trimmed by 4 bases and the J gene end by 5 bases; junction bases not matched to a gene: 7. CDR3 coding DNA: TGCGCCAGCAGCCTTGACAGGGGATGGGAGACCCAGTACTTC. Protein product: CASSLDRGWETQYF.

This chain uses TRBV28 with TRBJ2-7, with TRBD2 identical over 10 bases. Germline loops: CDR1 MDHEN, CDR2 SYDVKM. This CDR3 is built from 14 residues. The junction had 0 bases not matched to a gene; V was cut back by 4 bases and J by 0 bases. This chain's CDR3 is CASSSSGSSYEQYF. The CDR3 DNA sequence: TGTGCCAGCAGTTCTAGCGGGAGCTCCTACGAGCAGTACTTC.

The chain combines TRBV9 with TRBJ1-4, with a possible D match to TRBD1 (6 bases). The V end was cut by 0 bases, the J end by 7 bases, with 13 bases between. The germline CDR1 and CDR2 sequences are SGDLS and YYNGEE. This CDR3 is 15 amino acids long. CDR3 DNA sequence: TGTGCCAGCAGCGTAGGGGGGGGCTCGGTTGAAAAACTGTTTTTT. Residues: CASSVGGGSVEKLFF. Filled out from reference TRBV9 and TRBJ1-4, the complete variable domain reads DSGVTQTPKHLITATGQRVTLRCSPRSGDLSVYWYQQSLDQGLQFLIQYYNGEERAKGNILERFSAQQFPDLHSELNLSSLELGDSALYFCASSVGGGSVEKLFFGSGTQLSVL.

V gene TRBV18 combines with J gene TRBJ2-7; 11 nucleotides align to TRBD2. CDR1 and CDR2 from the germline V gene are KGHSH and LQKENI. CDR3 size: 16 residues. With 0 bases clipped from V and 7 bases from J, the junction kept 8 bases outside the gene matches. The CDR3 DNA reads as TGTGCCAGCTCACCACCGACTAGCGGGGCCGCGGGTGAGCAGTACTTC. Its translation is CASSPPTSGAAGEQYF.

The CDR3, as DNA: TGTGCCAGCAGTCTAGACAGGGCCACAGATACGCAGTATTTT. Translation gives CASSLDRATDTQYF. The V call is TRBV27, the J call TRBJ2-3; 7 bases are shared with TRBD1. CDR1 and CDR2 (germline): MNHEY, SMNVEV (reference sequence). Losses at the gene ends were 5 bases for V and 2 bases for J; bases not matched to a gene: 4. CDR3 length: 14 residues.

This chain uses TRBV15 with TRBJ2-5; 7 bases match TRBD2. V lost 0 bases to trimming and J lost 3 bases; unmatched junction nucleotides: 4. Germline loops: CDR1 LNHNV, CDR2 YYDKDF (reference sequence). CDR3 length equals 15 residues. DNA for the CDR3: TGTGCCACCAGCAGAGATTTTGGGGGGGAAGAGACCCAGTACTTC. Translating gives CATSRDFGGEETQYF.

V and J are TRBV4-3 and TRBJ1-2, with 8 bases fitting TRBD1. The CDR3 has 16 amino acids. V lost 1 base, J lost 10 bases, and 14 bases stayed unmatched. Germline CDR1 reads LGHNA; CDR2 reads YSLEER. CDR3 protein: CASSQVQETGGITYTF. The CDR3 nucleotides are TGCGCCAGCAGCCAAGTCCAAGAAACAGGGGGGATCACCTACACCTTC.

The chain has TRBV5-1 and TRBJ1-6; D is perhaps TRBD1 (5 bases). The ends were cut back, 4 bases at V and 10 bases at J, with 18 bases in the middle. Germline loops: CDR1 SGHRS, CDR2 YFSETQ. The CDR3 consists of 15 residues. CDR3 loop: CASSPRPQGNSPLHF. The CDR3 bases are TGCGCCAGCAGCCCCCGACCCCAGGGTAACTCACCCCTCCACTTT.

The V gene is TRBV28, the J gene TRBJ1-2; tentative D call: TRBD1 (6 bases). Germline V gives CDR1 MDHEN, CDR2 SYDVKM. Trimming left V 4 bases short and J 8 bases short, with 11 bases between. The CDR3 loop spans 12 amino acids. In DNA form, the CDR3 reads TGTGCCAGCAGTTACTCAGGGGACGGCTACACCTTC. It encodes CASSYSGDGYTF.

V and J are TRBV7-3 and TRBJ2-7; 12 bases match TRBD2. Trimming at V came to 4 bases and at J to 4 bases, leaving 2 bases not matched to a gene. Germline CDR1 is SGHTA and CDR2 is FQGTGA. The CDR3 loop spans 14 amino acids. The CDR3: CASSSLAGGYEQYF. CDR3 nucleotides: TGTGCCAGCAGCTCCCTAGCGGGAGGGTACGAGCAGTACTTC.

The V gene is TRBV6-6, the J gene TRBJ2-5; D is possibly TRBD2 (6 bases). Between the trimmed V and J ends, which lost 2 bases and 4 bases, there was a span of 14 bases. The CDR3 sequence is 15 residues long. Germline values: CDR1 MNHNY, CDR2 SVGAGI (reference sequence). The CDR3 reads CASSYGDLGGETQYF. As DNA, the CDR3 is TGTGCCAGCAGTTACGGGGACTTGGGTGGAGAGACCCAGTACTTC.

V and J are TRBV6-6 and TRBJ1-5; D call uncertain. This CDR3 has 16 residues. V was clipped by 0 bases and J by 5 bases, with 14 bases between them. From germline, CDR1 is MNHNY and CDR2 SVGAGI (reference sequence). CDR3 bases: TGTGCCAGCAGTTACTCCTCCAGGTCGAGGGATCAGCCCCAGCATTTT. This gives the protein CASSYSSRSRDQPQHF.

J is TRBJ2-1 and V is TRBV7-6, with 9 bases lining up with TRBD1. The CDR3 sequence is 18 residues long. The trim removed 0 bases at V and 3 bases at J, leaving 9 bases unmatched. Germline lookup yields CDR1 SGHVS and CDR2 FNYEAQ. The DNA for the CDR3 is TGTGCCAGCAGCTTAGCCCTTAAACAGGGGGCTGGCTACAATGAGCAGTTCTTC. This codes for CASSLALKQGAGYNEQFF.

The gene calls are TRBV5-6 and TRBJ2-5; D not resolved. Matching the DNA end better, TRBJ2-7 makes the J call doubtful. CDR1 and CDR2 from the germline V gene are SGHDT and YYEEEE. The CDR3 length is 14 residues. The CDR3 bases are TGTGCCAGCAGCTTAAACGGTTTCTCCTACGAGCAGTACTTC. This gives the protein CASSLNGFSYEQYF.

The V and J genes are TRBV5-1 and TRBJ1-1; 9 bases fit TRBD1. Per the germline V gene, CDR1 is SGHRS and CDR2 is YFSETQ. The CDR3 loop spans 13 amino acids. The trim removed 4 bases at V and 6 bases at J, leaving 4 bases unmatched. CDR3 amino acids: CASSEGQGAEAFF. In nucleotides, the CDR3 is TGCGCCAGCAGCGAGGGACAGGGCGCTGAAGCTTTCTTT.